These 19 T cell receptor beta chains were all obtained from the same sample, sequenced in a study of cytomegalovirus exposure and HLA in healthy donors. PCR used 60 Vbeta primers and 13 Jbeta primers. Assay used: immunoSEQ multiplex PCR; TCRdb lists only in-frame clones, some missing. The sample has around 78,000 clones; roughly 80% are singletons. Source material: PBMCs. The source of these receptors is a male donor in good health and CMV-seronegative.

The chain has TRBV9 and TRBJ1-4, with unresolved D. There are 17 residues in the CDR3. Germline CDR1 is SGDLS and CDR2 is YYNGEE. Trimming pared 3 bases from V and 8 bases from J, leaving 23 bases between. The CDR3 is CASSELPHMGRREKLFF. The CDR3 region has the DNA TGTGCCAGCAGCGAACTCCCGCACATGGGTCGGAGAGAAAAACTGTTTTTT.

The CDR3 bases are TGTGCCAGCAGCCGCAGGGAGGGGGACACTGAAGCTTTCTTT. It encodes CASSRREGDTEAFF. The chain uses TRBV6-5 and TRBJ1-1; D might be TRBD1 (6 bases). The CDR3 length is 14 residues. V lost 6 bases and J 3 bases, leaving 14 bases between the germline ends. Germline lookup yields CDR1 MNHEY and CDR2 SVGAGI.

This rearrangement joins TRBV7-2 to TRBJ2-5, with 9 bases identical to TRBD1. V lost 5 bases, J lost 2 bases, and 9 bases stayed unmatched. Germline V gene data show CDR1 as SGHTA and CDR2 as FQGNSA. CDR3 size: 16 residues. The DNA for the CDR3 is TGTGCCAGCAGCACAGGGACAGGGATAGCACAAGAGACCCAGTACTTC. Its translation is CASSTGTGIAQETQYF.

The chain carries TRBV18 and TRBJ2-3, with TRBD2 matching 11 bases. The CDR3 loop spans 16 amino acids. Trimming took 3 bases from V and 4 from J; bases not matched to a gene: 6. The V gene's germline CDR1 is KGHSH and CDR2 LQKENI. Written as DNA, the CDR3 is TGTGCCAGCTCACCGGAGATTAGCGGGGGGGCAGATACGCAGTATTTT. Protein product: CASSPEISGGADTQYF.

This rearrangement joins TRBV28 to TRBJ1-2; tentatively, D is TRBD1 (5 bases). CDR3 length equals 13 residues. Trimming stripped 5 bases from V and 8 bases from J, with 15 bases between. CDR1 is MDHEN and CDR2 is SYDVKM in the germline V gene. The CDR3 loop reads CASSIGQKYGYTF. The CDR3 region has the DNA TGTGCCAGCAGTATCGGACAAAAATACGGCTACACCTTC.

The chain combines TRBV5-1 with TRBJ1-5, with D unresolved. The CDR3 covers 14 residues. The germline V gene has CDR1 SGHRS and CDR2 YFSETQ. Trimming cost V 2 bases and J 7 bases, with 13 bases left between them. The DNA for the CDR3 is TGCGCCAGCAGCTTTGGGGAGAATGGACAGCCCCAGCATTTT. As protein: CASSFGENGQPQHF.

The V call is TRBV6-5, the J call TRBJ1-5; the D gene is possibly TRBD1 (6 bases). CDR3 length: 16 amino acids. V gave up 4 bases and J gave up 2 bases, with 15 bases separating them. Germline assignment: CDR1 MNHEY and CDR2 SVGAGI. The CDR3 bases are TGTGCCAGCAGTTCACAGGGAGTGGGGGGCAATCAGCCCCAGCATTTT. Translated: CASSSQGVGGNQPQHF.

V usage is TRBV30 and J usage is TRBJ1-5, with a weak D call TRBD1 (6 bases). Germline CDR1 reads GTSNPN; CDR2 reads SVGIG (reference sequence). Trimming took 2 bases from V and 4 from J, leaving 9 bases between them. The CDR3 extends over 13 amino acids. CDR3: CAWSSQGNQPQHF. CDR3 DNA sequence: TGTGCCTGGAGTTCACAGGGAAATCAGCCCCAGCATTTT.

The chain recombines TRBV6-5 with TRBJ2-5; D perhaps matches TRBD2 (7 bases). The germline V gene encodes CDR1 MNHEY and CDR2 SVGAGI. The CDR3 is 13 amino acids. Trimming shortened V by 6 bases and J by 11 bases, and 19 bases separated the two germline ends. The CDR3 DNA follows: TGTGCCAGCAGCTCCTACAGGGCGGGGGAGCAGTACTTC. Encoded protein: CASSSYRAGEQYF.

This CDR3 is CATANTGGAGTQYF. CDR3 nucleotide sequence: TGTGCCACTGCTAATACAGGGGGCGCGGGGACCCAGTACTTC. The chain is built from TRBV27 and TRBJ2-5; 9 bases fit TRBD1. This CDR3 has 14 residues. The V gene's germline CDR1 is MNHEY and CDR2 SMNVEV (reference sequence). V lost 10 bases and J lost 7; bases outside the gene matches: 13.

The chain joins TRBV6-5 to TRBJ1-6, with 7 bases aligning to TRBD1. The CDR3 is 14 amino acids. The V and J ends lost 5 bases and 6 bases, in that order; junction bases with no gene match: 4. The germline gives CDR1 MNHEY, CDR2 SVGAGI. CDR3 region: CASSRGQFNSPLHF. The CDR3 region has the DNA TGTGCCAGCAGTCGGGGACAGTTTAATTCACCCCTCCACTTT.

The rearrangement links TRBV18 to TRBJ2-7, with 11 bases fitting TRBD2. The ends lost 6 bases at V and 5 bases at J; junction bases unmatched: 6. The germline V gene encodes CDR1 KGHSH and CDR2 LQKENI. The CDR3 spans 14 residues. The CDR3: CASSPVLAGDEQYF. In DNA form, the CDR3 reads TGTGCCAGCTCTCCGGTACTAGCGGGAGACGAGCAGTACTTC.

The J gene is TRBJ2-1, the V gene TRBV11-2; unclear D gene. V lost 0 bases and J lost 9, with 9 bases in between. CDR3 length: 13 amino acids. Germline CDR1 is SGHAT and CDR2 is FQNNGV. The CDR3, as DNA: TGTGCCAGCAGCTTAGATCGCTACGCTGAGCAGTTCTTC. This translates into CASSLDRYAEQFF.

The genes are TRBV19 and TRBJ1-1; tentative D call: TRBD1 (5 bases). The germline V gene encodes CDR1 LNHDA and CDR2 SQIVND (reference sequence). The CDR3 loop spans 13 amino acids. V lost 4 bases and J lost 3, with 9 bases in between. CDR3 nucleotide sequence: TGTGCCAGTAGTACAGGGACTGACACTGAAGCTTTCTTT. It encodes CASSTGTDTEAFF.

The rearrangement links TRBV10-3 to TRBJ2-3; 8 bases are shared with TRBD1. Germline V gene data show CDR1 as ENHRY and CDR2 as SYGVKD. The V and J ends lost 2 bases and 2 bases, in that order; junction bases with no gene match: 21. CDR3 length: 21 residues. CDR3 loop: CAISERLGRGRGLSITDTQYF. DNA of the CDR3: TGTGCCATCAGTGAGAGGCTGGGAAGGGGCAGGGGGCTTTCTATCACAGATACGCAGTATTTT.

The chain has TRBV5-6 and TRBJ2-7; D is possibly TRBD1 (5 bases). V was shortened by 2 bases and J by 0 bases, with 9 bases between the two germline ends. The CDR3 extends over 14 amino acids. Germline CDR1 is SGHDT and CDR2 is YYEEEE. In nucleotides, the CDR3 is TGTGCCAGCAGCTTCCGACAGAACTCCTACGAGCAGTACTTC. This sequence encodes CASSFRQNSYEQYF.

The chain is built from TRBV7-2 and TRBJ2-3; D unresolved. The CDR3 runs to 12 residues. V gave up 1 base and J gave up 9 bases, with 8 bases separating them. CDR1 and CDR2 (germline): SGHTA, FQGNSA. The chain's CDR3 is CASSLVRETQYF. DNA of the CDR3: TGTGCCAGCAGCTTAGTTAGAGAAACGCAGTATTTT.

The chain recombines TRBV28 with TRBJ2-2, with D perhaps matching TRBD2 (7 bases). Germline V gene lookup returns CDR1 MDHEN and CDR2 SYDVKM. This CDR3 is 16 amino acids long. V shed 6 bases and J shed 5 bases, with 19 bases lying between them. The CDR3 region has the DNA TGTGCCAGCAGCTCGGCCGGGGCGGGGGCTACCGGGGAGCTGTTTTTT. Translation: CASSSAGAGATGELFF.

This chain's CDR3 is CASSLTGEGERPQHF. As DNA, the CDR3 is TGCGCCAGCAGCCTCACGGGGGAAGGGGAGCGGCCCCAGCATTTT. The chain employs TRBV4-1 and TRBJ1-5; tentatively, D is TRBD1 (5 bases). Germline assignment: CDR1 MGHRA and CDR2 YSYEKL. V dropped 4 bases and J dropped 9 bases, with 19 bases sitting between them. The CDR3 consists of 15 residues.